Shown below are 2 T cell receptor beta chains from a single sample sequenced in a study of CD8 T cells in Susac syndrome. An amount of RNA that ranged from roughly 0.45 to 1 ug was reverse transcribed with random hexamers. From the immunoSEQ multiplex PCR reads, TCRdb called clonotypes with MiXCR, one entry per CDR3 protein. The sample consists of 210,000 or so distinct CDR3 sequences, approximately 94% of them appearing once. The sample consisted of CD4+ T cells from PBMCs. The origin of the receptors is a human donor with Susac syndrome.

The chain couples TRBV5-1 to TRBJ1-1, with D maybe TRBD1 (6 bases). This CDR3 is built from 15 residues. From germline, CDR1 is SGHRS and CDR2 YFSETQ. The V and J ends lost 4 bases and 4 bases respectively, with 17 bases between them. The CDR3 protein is CASSLGTRLSTEAFF. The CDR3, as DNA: TGCGCCAGCAGCCTAGGGACAAGGTTGAGCACTGAAGCTTTCTTT.

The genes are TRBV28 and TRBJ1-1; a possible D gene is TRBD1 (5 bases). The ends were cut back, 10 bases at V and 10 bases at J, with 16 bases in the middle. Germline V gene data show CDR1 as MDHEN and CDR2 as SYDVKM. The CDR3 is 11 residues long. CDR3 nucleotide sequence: TGTGCCACAGTTTATATGGGGGGAGCTTTCTTT. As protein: CATVYMGGAFF.